These 24 T cell receptor beta chains came from one sample sequenced in a study of CD8+CD57+ T cells in acquired aplastic anemia. Whoever was chosen for sequencing had shown CD8+CD57+ cell expansion by flow cytometry. The TCR beta profiling, which covered VDJ combination and CDR3 sequence, was carried out using genomic DNA as the template. TCRdb reprocessed the reads via MiXCR and lists one record per CDR3 protein. This table holds 150,000 to 200,000 distinct CDR3 sequences, over 40% found once. The specimen was sorted CD4+, CD8+, or CD8+CD57+ T cells (not recorded which) from PBMCs. The receptors come from a human donor with aplastic anemia.

This clonotype was picked up many times. The chain carries TRBV10-3 and TRBJ1-2; D is possibly TRBD1 (6 bases). CDR1 and CDR2 (germline): ENHRY, SYGVKD. The length of the CDR3 is 14 residues. Trimming left V 0 bases short and J 5 bases short, with 10 bases between. CDR3 DNA sequence: TGTGCCATCAGTGAGTCACGGGACAAGTATGGCTACACCTTC. Translated: CAISESRDKYGYTF.

The chain links TRBV7-3 to TRBJ1-1; D ambiguous. V shed 1 base and J shed 5 bases, with 8 bases lying between them. Germline V gene sequence: CDR1 SGHTA, CDR2 FQGTGA. This CDR3 is built from 13 residues. The CDR3 DNA is TGTGCCAGCAGCTTAAGGCCAGATACTGAAGCTTTCTTT. It encodes CASSLRPDTEAFF.

The V gene is TRBV14, the J gene TRBJ2-5; 7 positions agree with TRBD1. CDR3 size: 19 residues. Per the germline V gene, CDR1 is SGHDN and CDR2 is FVKESK. J was trimmed by 1 base and V by 0 bases; bases with no gene match: 14. CDR3 DNA: TGTGCCAGCAGCCAAGAGAAGTGGGACAGCAATCCCCGCCAAGAGACCCAGTACTTC. It encodes CASSQEKWDSNPRQETQYF.

There are many counts of this clonotype. CDR3 coding DNA: TGTGCCACCAGTGATTCAGGGACAAGGACAGGCTACACCTTC. Protein sequence: CATSDSGTRTGYTF. The chain joins TRBV24-1 to TRBJ1-2, with D tentatively TRBD1 (6 bases). CDR3 size: 14 residues. Trimming took 2 bases from V and 8 from J, leaving 14 bases between them. Looked up from germline, CDR1 is KGHDR and CDR2 is SFDVKD.

At least ten counts were recorded for this clonotype. The CDR3 spells CASSLDRRDTEAFF. The DNA of the CDR3 is TGTGCCAGCAGCTTGGACAGGAGGGACACTGAAGCTTTCTTT. The V gene is TRBV11-2, the J gene TRBJ1-1, with 7 bases aligning to TRBD1. V lost 3 bases and J lost 3; bases outside the gene matches: 4. This CDR3 contains 14 residues. The germline V gene has CDR1 SGHAT and CDR2 FQNNGV.

Relative to its sample, this clonotype is medium-sized. This chain joins TRBV15 and TRBJ1-6; no clear D gene. Germline CDR1 is LNHNV and CDR2 is YYDKDF (reference sequence). V shed 0 bases and J shed 3 bases, with 6 bases lying between them. This CDR3 is built from 15 residues. CDR3 DNA sequence: TGTGCCACCAGCAGAGATGGGATCTATAATTCACCCCTCCACTTT. Its translation is CATSRDGIYNSPLHF.

This chain connects TRBV2 to TRBJ2-7; D assignment may be TRBD1 or TRBD2 (5 bases each). Germline values: CDR1 SNHLY, CDR2 FYNNEI. The germline V and J ends were trimmed by 6 bases and 7 bases, with 19 bases remaining between them. This CDR3 has 14 residues. In DNA, the CDR3 is TGTGCCAGCAGCGCCATCGGGGCGACGGGAGAGCAGTACTTC. It codes for CASSAIGATGEQYF.

This clonotype was detected ten times or more. This chain links TRBV20-1 with TRBJ1-5; the match to TRBD1 covers 9 bases. CDR1 DFQATT and CDR2 SNEGSKA come from the germline V gene (reference sequence). V lost 5 bases and J lost 3; bases outside the gene matches: 2. The CDR3 covers 13 residues. This chain's CDR3 is CSAPQGANQPQHF. Here the CDR3 DNA reads TGCAGTGCTCCACAGGGGGCCAATCAGCCCCAGCATTTT.

This clonotype was seen ten or more times. The chain carries TRBV7-2 and TRBJ2-7; D gene uncertain. Germline loops: CDR1 SGHTA, CDR2 FQGNSA. The CDR3 length is 14 residues. V was trimmed by 5 bases and J by 2 bases, leaving 13 bases between them. The CDR3 reads CASSPSNVPYEQYF. The CDR3 nucleotides are TGTGCCAGCAGCCCCTCCAACGTCCCCTACGAGCAGTACTTC.

V gene TRBV7-9 combines with J gene TRBJ1-5; a possible D gene is TRBD1 (5 bases). Germline V gene lookup returns CDR1 SEHNR and CDR2 FQNEAQ (reference sequence). This CDR3 contains 13 residues. Trimming removed 4 bases from V and 14 bases from J, with 18 bases in between. CDR3 coding DNA: TGTGCCAGCAGCTGGACAATATCTACCTACGAGCATTTT. Protein product: CASSWTISTYEHF.

Comment on this clonotype: The germline gene is not matched at one end of the junction; a read error may be the cause. This chain connects TRBV10-3 to TRBJ1-4; D is uncertain. Germline V CDR1 and CDR2: ENHRY, SYGVKD. There are 15 residues in the CDR3. The CDR3 region is CASSYFFRGDEKLFF. Written as DNA, the CDR3 is TGTGCCAGCAGTTACTTTTTCCGGGGAGATGAAAAACTGTTTTTT.

This clonotype appeared many times. The CDR3 DNA sequence: TGTGCCAGCAGCGTTGACGGGAGGGCCACCAATGAGCAGTTCTTC. It specifies CASSVDGRATNEQFF. The chain employs TRBV9 and TRBJ2-1; 8 bases are shared with TRBD2. The CDR3 contains 15 residues. With V trimmed by 2 bases and J by 6 bases, 7 bases remained unmatched. Germline CDR1 reads SGDLS; CDR2 reads YYNGEE.

V and J are TRBV20-1 and TRBJ2-7, with D unresolved. This CDR3 spans 12 amino acids. The germline V and J ends were trimmed by 1 base and 5 bases, with 9 bases remaining between them. Germline lookup yields CDR1 DFQATT and CDR2 SNEGSKA (reference sequence). The CDR3 sequence: CSARGSWDEQYF. The CDR3 DNA reads TGCAGTGCTAGAGGTAGCTGGGACGAGCAGTACTTC.

Comments on this clonotype: This may be a read error: a much more frequent sequence differs by one nucleotide. This rearrangement joins TRBV6-5 to TRBJ1-1, with a possible D match to TRBD1 (5 bases). V lost 7 bases, J lost 3 bases, and 9 bases lay in between. Per germline, CDR1 MNHEY and CDR2 SVGAGI. This CDR3 is 12 amino acids long. CDR3 nucleotides: TGTGCCAGCAATTTCAGGGACACTGAAGCTTTCTTT. Its protein product is CASNFRDTEAFF.

Worth noting for this clonotype: A much larger clone lies a single base off, so this may be a read error. In DNA, the CDR3 is TGTGCCAGCAGCGTCTCTGGAGCGGGGATCCAAGGAGGCTACACCTTC. Residues: CASSVSGAGIQGGYTF. V and J are TRBV9 and TRBJ1-2; unclear D gene. The V end was cut by 2 bases, the J end by 8 bases, with 22 bases between. CDR1 is SGDLS, CDR2 YYNGEE, per germline. This CDR3 contains 16 residues.

This clonotype was detected ten times or more. V gene TRBV3-1 combines with J gene TRBJ2-5, with 9 bases fitting TRBD2. The CDR3 spans 15 residues. V shed 1 base, J shed 5 bases, and the junction held 5 bases outside the gene matches. Germline CDR1 LGHDT, CDR2 YNNKEL (reference sequence). For the CDR3, the DNA is TGTGCCAGCAGCCAAGCCCTAGCGGGGATCGAGACCCAGTACTTC. As protein: CASSQALAGIETQYF.

This clonotype was detected only once. The CDR3 loop is CASSVTRIYSNQPQHF. As DNA, the CDR3 is TGTGCCAGCAGTGTGACTAGGATTTATAGCAATCAGCCCCAGCATTTT. The rearrangement uses TRBV2 and TRBJ1-5; D is unclear. This CDR3 comprises 16 residues. The V gene lost 4 bases and the J gene lost 0 bases, with 13 bases spanning the gap. CDR1 is SNHLY and CDR2 is FYNNEI in the germline V gene.

As for this clonotype: This likely comes from a read error, as the CDR3 has no conserved phenylalanine or tryptophan at its end. No DNA is shown, since the ends of the CDR3 on it are uncertain; the CDR3 is the one TCRdb lists. The chain links TRBV10-3 to TRBJ1-4; no DNA check was done on the table's D call, TRBD1. Germline V CDR1 and CDR2: ENHRY, SYGVKD. A total of 13 residues make up the CDR3, ends included. The CDR3 loop reads CAISDKTTGQGVV.

There are a few counts of this clonotype. This could be a read error, since a much larger clone is one nucleotide away. This chain connects TRBV19 to TRBJ1-5, with 11 bases aligning to TRBD1. V dropped 3 bases and J dropped 5; count of bases not matched to a gene: 6. There are 16 residues in the CDR3. From germline, CDR1 is LNHDA and CDR2 SQIVND (reference sequence). The CDR3 here is CASSMGQGGSDQPQHF. In DNA form, the CDR3 reads TGTGCCAGTAGTATGGGACAGGGGGGGAGCGATCAGCCCCAGCATTTT.

Many counts were recorded for this clonotype. The chain recombines TRBV7-9 with TRBJ2-6; no clear D gene. V lost 0 bases to trimming and J lost 2 bases, with 5 bases between them. Looked up from germline, CDR1 is SEHNR and CDR2 is FQNEAQ (reference sequence). This CDR3 has 15 amino acids. The CDR3 region has the DNA TGTGCCAGCAGCTTAGCGAACCCTGGGGCCAACGTCCTGACTTTC. It translates to CASSLANPGANVLTF.

This clonotype was recorded at least ten times. The chain combines TRBV7-6 with TRBJ2-6; 7 nucleotides match TRBD2. Germline-derived CDR1 and CDR2 are SGHVS and FNYEAQ. CDR3 size: 17 residues. The V and J ends lost 7 bases and 0 bases, in that order; junction bases with no gene match: 9. The CDR3 reads CASTLGRVPSGANVLTF. The CDR3 DNA sequence: TGTGCCAGCACCCTAGGGAGGGTCCCCTCTGGGGCCAACGTCCTGACTTTC.

The rearrangement uses TRBV6-1 and TRBJ1-3; no definite D call. V lost 6 bases to trimming and J lost 0 bases, with 12 bases between them. The CDR3 covers 15 residues. The germline gives CDR1 MNHNS, CDR2 SASEGT. The DNA for the CDR3 is TGTGCCAGCAGCATCAGACGGAGCTCTGGAAACACCATATATTTT. Protein sequence: CASSIRRSSGNTIYF.

The table lists this clonotype with many counts. The chain recombines TRBV7-2 with TRBJ2-7; 9 nucleotides agree with TRBD1. Trimming removed 4 bases from V and 2 bases from J; junction bases left unmatched: 9. The germline V gene encodes CDR1 SGHTA and CDR2 FQGNSA. The CDR3 totals 16 residues. CDR3 in DNA: TGTGCCAGCAGCTATAGGACCGGGACAGGGACCTACGAGCAGTACGTC. Protein: CASSYRTGTGTYEQYV.

This clonotype was found a few times. The genes are TRBV5-1 and TRBJ1-1, with D unclear. This CDR3 contains 11 residues. The V and J ends lost 6 bases and 5 bases respectively, with 8 bases between them. Germline lookup yields CDR1 SGHRS and CDR2 YFSETQ. The CDR3 DNA follows: TGCGCCAGCACTTCGGAGACTGAAGCTTTCTTT. Translation gives CASTSETEAFF. Based on the CDR3 plus reference TRBV5-1 and TRBJ1-1, the full variable domain is KAGVTQTPRYLIKTRGQQVTLSCSPISGHRSVSWYQQTPGQGLQFLFEYFSETQRNKGNFPGRFSGRQFSNSRSEMNVSTLELGDSALYLCASTSETEAFFGQGTRLTVV.